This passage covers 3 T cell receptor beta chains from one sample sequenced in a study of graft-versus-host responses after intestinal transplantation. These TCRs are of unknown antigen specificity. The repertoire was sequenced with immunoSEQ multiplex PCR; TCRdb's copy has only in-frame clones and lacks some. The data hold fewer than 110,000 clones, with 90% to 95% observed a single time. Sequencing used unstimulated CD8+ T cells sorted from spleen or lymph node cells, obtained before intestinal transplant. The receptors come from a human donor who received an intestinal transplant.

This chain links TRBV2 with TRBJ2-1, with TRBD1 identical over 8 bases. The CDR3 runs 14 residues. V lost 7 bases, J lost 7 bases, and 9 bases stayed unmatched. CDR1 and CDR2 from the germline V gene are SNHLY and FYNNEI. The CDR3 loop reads CASTGQGGMNEQFF. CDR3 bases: TGTGCCAGCACCGGACAGGGCGGTATGAATGAGCAGTTCTTC.

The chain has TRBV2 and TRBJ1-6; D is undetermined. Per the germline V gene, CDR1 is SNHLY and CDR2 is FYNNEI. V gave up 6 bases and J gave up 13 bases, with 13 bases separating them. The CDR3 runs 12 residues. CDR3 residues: CASSSLGRPLHF. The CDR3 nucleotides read TGTGCCAGCAGCTCGCTGGGTAGGCCCCTCCACTTT.

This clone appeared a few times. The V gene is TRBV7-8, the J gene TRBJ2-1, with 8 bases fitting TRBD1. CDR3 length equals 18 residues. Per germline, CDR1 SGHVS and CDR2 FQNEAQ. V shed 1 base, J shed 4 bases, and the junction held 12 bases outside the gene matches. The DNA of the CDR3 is TGTGCCAGCAGCTTAGGGGGATCCAGGCAGGGGGCGTACAATGAGCAGTTCTTC. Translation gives CASSLGGSRQGAYNEQFF.